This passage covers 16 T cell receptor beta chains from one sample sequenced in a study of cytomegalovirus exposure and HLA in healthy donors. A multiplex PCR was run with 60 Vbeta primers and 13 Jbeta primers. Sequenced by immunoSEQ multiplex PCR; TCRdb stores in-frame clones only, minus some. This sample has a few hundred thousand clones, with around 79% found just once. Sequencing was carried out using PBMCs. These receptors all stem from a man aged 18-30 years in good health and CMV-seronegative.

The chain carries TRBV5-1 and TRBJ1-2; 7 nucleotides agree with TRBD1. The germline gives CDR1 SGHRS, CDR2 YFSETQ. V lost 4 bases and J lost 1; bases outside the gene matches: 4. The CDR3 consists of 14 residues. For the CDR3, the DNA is TGCGCCAGCAGCGACAGGGTGGGTAACTATGGCTACACCTTC. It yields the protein CASSDRVGNYGYTF.

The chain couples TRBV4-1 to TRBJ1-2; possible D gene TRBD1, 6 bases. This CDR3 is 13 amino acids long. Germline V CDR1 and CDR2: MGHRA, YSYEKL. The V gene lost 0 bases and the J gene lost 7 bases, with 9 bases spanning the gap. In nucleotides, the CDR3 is TGCGCCAGCAGCCAAGACAGGGGCGGTGGCTACACCTTC. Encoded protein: CASSQDRGGGYTF.

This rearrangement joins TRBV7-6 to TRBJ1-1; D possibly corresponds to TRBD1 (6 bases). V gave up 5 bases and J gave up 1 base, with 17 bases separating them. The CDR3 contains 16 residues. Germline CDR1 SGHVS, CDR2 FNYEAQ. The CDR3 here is CASSHSAVGANTEAFF. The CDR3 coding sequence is TGTGCCAGCAGCCACTCGGCAGTGGGGGCGAACACTGAAGCTTTCTTT.

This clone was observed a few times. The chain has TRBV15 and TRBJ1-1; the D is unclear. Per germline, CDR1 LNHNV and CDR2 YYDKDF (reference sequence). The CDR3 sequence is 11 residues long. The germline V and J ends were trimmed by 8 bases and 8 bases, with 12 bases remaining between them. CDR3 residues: CATQEAREAFF. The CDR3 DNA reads TGTGCCACCCAAGAGGCACGGGAAGCTTTCTTT.

DNA for the CDR3: TGTGCCAGCAGTTATGGACAGAGTGGCTCCTACGAGCAGTACTTC. Translated, it gives CASSYGQSGSYEQYF. The chain combines TRBV28 with TRBJ2-7; a weak D match, TRBD1 (6 bases). Germline V gives CDR1 MDHEN, CDR2 SYDVKM. The V and J ends lost 4 bases and 0 bases respectively, with 13 bases between them. This CDR3 is 15 amino acids long.

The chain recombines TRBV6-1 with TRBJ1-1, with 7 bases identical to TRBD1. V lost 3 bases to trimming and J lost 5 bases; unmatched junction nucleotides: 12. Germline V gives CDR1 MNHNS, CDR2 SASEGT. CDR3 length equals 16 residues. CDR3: CASSEGDRIRGTEAFF. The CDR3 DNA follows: TGTGCCAGCAGTGAGGGGGACAGAATACGTGGGACTGAAGCTTTCTTT.

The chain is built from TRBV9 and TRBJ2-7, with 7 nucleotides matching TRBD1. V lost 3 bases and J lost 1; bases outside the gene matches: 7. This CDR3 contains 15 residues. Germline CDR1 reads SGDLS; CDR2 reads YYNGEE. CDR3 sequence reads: CASSAGDSLSYEQYF. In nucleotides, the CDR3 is TGTGCCAGCAGCGCAGGGGACAGTCTTTCCTACGAGCAGTACTTC.

CDR3 nucleotide sequence: TGTGCCAGCAGTTACAGAACATCCACTGAAGCTTTCTTT. Residues: CASSYRTSTEAFF. The J gene is TRBJ1-1, the V gene TRBV6-5; D not resolved. Germline CDR1 and CDR2: MNHEY and SVGAGI. V lost 2 bases and J lost 4, with 8 bases in between. The length of the CDR3 is 13 residues.

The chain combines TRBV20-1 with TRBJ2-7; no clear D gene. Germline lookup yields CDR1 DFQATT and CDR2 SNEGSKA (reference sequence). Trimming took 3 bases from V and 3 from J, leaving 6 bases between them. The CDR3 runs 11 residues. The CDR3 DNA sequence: TGCAGTGCTAGGAGCCTCTACGAGCAGTACTTC. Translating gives CSARSLYEQYF.

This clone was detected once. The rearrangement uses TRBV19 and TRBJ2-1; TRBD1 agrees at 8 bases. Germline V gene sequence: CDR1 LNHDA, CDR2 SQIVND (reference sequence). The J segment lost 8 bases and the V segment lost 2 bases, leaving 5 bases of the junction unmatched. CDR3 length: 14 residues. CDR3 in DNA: TGTGCCAGTAGTATATACCAGGGGGCGGATGAGCAGTTCTTC. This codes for CASSIYQGADEQFF.

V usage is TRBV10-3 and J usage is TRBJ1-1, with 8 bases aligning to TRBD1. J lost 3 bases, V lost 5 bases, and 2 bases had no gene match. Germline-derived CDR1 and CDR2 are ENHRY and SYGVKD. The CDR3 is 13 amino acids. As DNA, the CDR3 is TGTGCCATCAGTCGACAGGGGTACACTGAAGCTTTCTTT. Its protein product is CAISRQGYTEAFF.

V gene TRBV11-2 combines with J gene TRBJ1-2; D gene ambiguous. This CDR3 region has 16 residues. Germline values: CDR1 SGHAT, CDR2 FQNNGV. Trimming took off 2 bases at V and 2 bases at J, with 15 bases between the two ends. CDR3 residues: CASSLTWAGGNYGYTF. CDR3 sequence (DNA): TGTGCCAGCAGCTTAACCTGGGCAGGTGGGAACTATGGCTACACCTTC. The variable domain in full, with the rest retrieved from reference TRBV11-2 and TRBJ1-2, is EAGVAQSPRYKIIEKRQSVAFWCNPISGHATLYWYQQILGQGPKLLIQFQNNGVVDDSQLPKDRFSAERLKGVDSTLKIQPAKLEDSAVYLCASSLTWAGGNYGYTFGSGTRLTVV.

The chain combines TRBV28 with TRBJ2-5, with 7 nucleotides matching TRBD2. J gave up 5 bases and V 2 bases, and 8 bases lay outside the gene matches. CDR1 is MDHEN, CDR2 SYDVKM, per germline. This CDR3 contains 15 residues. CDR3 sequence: CASSLPGRVGETQYF. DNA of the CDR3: TGTGCCAGCAGTTTACCAGGGAGGGTGGGGGAGACCCAGTACTTC.

The CDR3 nucleotides read TGTGCCAGTAGTACCCCTAGGGATCCGGGGACCGGGGAGCTGTTTTTT. It translates to CASSTPRDPGTGELFF. The gene calls are TRBV19 and TRBJ2-2; D possibly corresponds to TRBD2 (5 bases). Germline CDR1 reads LNHDA; CDR2 reads SQIVND (reference sequence). This CDR3 has 16 residues. Trimming cost V 4 bases and J 5 bases, with 17 bases left between them. The entire variable domain, with the rest obtained from reference TRBV19 and TRBJ2-2, is as follows: DGGITQSPKYLFRKEGQNVTLSCEQNLNHDAMYWYRQDPGQGLRLIYYSQIVNDFQKGDIAEGYSVSREKKESFPLTVTSAQKNPTAFYLCASSTPRDPGTGELFFGEGSRLTVL.

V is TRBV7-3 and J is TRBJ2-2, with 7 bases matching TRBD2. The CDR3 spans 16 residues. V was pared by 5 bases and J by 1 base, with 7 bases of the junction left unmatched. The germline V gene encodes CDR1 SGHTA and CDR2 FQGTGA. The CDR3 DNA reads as TGTGCCAGCAGCCCCTCGGGGGGTATGAACACCGGGGAGCTGTTTTTT. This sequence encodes CASSPSGGMNTGELFF.

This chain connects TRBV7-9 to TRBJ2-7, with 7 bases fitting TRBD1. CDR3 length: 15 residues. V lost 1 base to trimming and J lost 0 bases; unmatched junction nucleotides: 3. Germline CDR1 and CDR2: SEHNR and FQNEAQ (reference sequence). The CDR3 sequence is CASSLETGSSYEQYF. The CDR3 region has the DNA TGTGCCAGCAGCTTAGAGACAGGGAGCTCCTACGAGCAGTACTTC.